This TCR beta chain comes out of a study of T cell responses to AZD1222 COVID-19 vaccine. General study findings and limits: Clonal diversity may have been underestimated, and the donors were mostly white British, with more females than males. Reportedly, nearly half of unique spike TCRs recognized epitopes outside B.1.351/B.1.1.7 mutations. The CD4 TCRs associated with vaccination extended across spike and predominated at 160-218 and 743-854. The study sampled repertoires only after the peak T cell response.

V lost 3 bases and J 8 bases, leaving 13 bases between the germline ends. This CDR3 comprises 13 residues. Per the germline V gene, CDR1 is MNHEY and CDR2 is SMNVEV (reference sequence). A remark on this clone: Its antigen is currently unknown.

Libraries were prepared by immunoSEQ multiplex PCR; TCRdb keeps only in-frame clonotypes and omits some of them. The repertoire holds 130,000 or so clones, about 89% seen once, with 8% to 10% in the top ten. J is TRBJ1-2 and V is TRBV27; D perhaps matches TRBD1 (6 bases). The clonotype was recovered from an adult who received the AZD1222 COVID-19 vaccine. The material sequenced was peripheral blood, taken 28 days after the second AZD1222 dose. CDR3 protein: CASSFWGQGGYTF. The CDR3 nucleotides are TGTGCCAGCAGTTTTTGGGGGCAAGGGGGCTACACCTTC.